The subject of this entry is one T cell receptor (beta chain). The data were obtained in a study of patients and donors after allogeneic stem cell transplantation. CDR3 size: 15 residues. Germline CDR1 reads MNHEY; CDR2 reads SVGAGI. V trimming: 4 bases; J trimming: 2 bases; junction bases outside the gene matches: 4. Each CDR3 protein is one row after TCRdb ran MiXCR on the RT-PCR reads. The sample has about a million distinct CDR3 sequences; roughly 17% are singletons. The sample consisted of blood, either unsorted or a sorted T cell fraction (not recorded which). The sequence was collected from a human donor who was either an allogeneic HSCT recipient or a stem cell or donor lymphocyte infusion donor (not recorded which). It is not recorded whose cells these are; they may come from a transplant donor. V and J are TRBV6-5 and TRBJ2-7, with TRBD1 matching over 11 bases. In DNA form, the CDR3 reads TGTGCCAGCAGTTCGTGGACAGGGGGCACCTACGAGCAGTACTTC. This sequence encodes CASSSWTGGTYEQYF.